The rows below give T cell receptor beta chains drawn from one sample of a study of glioma-infiltrating T cells after dendritic cell vaccination. Data came from immunoSEQ multiplex PCR; TCRdb stores just in-frame clones and leaves some out. The table includes fewer than 70,000 clones, roughly 84% detected once. The input for sequencing was blood, taken after dendritic cell vaccination. These receptors all stem from a human donor with glioblastoma. CDR3s include the opening cysteine and the closing phenylalanine or tryptophan. The order of the fields is D gene, clone size, J gene, V gene, CDR3 protein, CDR3 DNA. The D gene is left open where the match is weak. Rows give clone size only sometimes, using once, few, many, or a class for an expanded clone.

NA | NA | TRBJ2-6 | TRBV4-2 | CASSPGMPGANVLTF | TGTGCCAGCAGCCCAGGGATGCCTGGGGCCAACGTCCTGACTTTC
NA | NA | TRBJ2-2 | TRBV19 | CASSFILGTGELFF | TGTGCCAGTAGTTTCATACTTGGTACCGGGGAGCTGTTTTTT
NA | NA | TRBJ2-3 | TRBV7-2 | CASSFAPRPTDTQYF | TGTGCCAGCAGCTTCGCTCCTAGGCCCACAGATACGCAGTATTTT
NA | NA | TRBJ1-2 | TRBV15 | CATSGGGDNYGYTF | TGTGCCACCAGCGGCGGGGGCGACAACTATGGCTACACCTTC
TRBD2 | NA | TRBJ2-3 | TRBV4-1 | CASSQTGLALSTDTQYF | TGCGCCAGCAGCCAGACCGGACTAGCGTTGAGCACAGATACGCAGTATTTT
NA | NA | TRBJ2-3 | TRBV11-2 | CASSPQQRGLDTQYF | TGTGCCAGCAGCCCACAACAACGGGGGTTGGATACGCAGTATTTT
NA | NA | TRBJ2-7 | TRBV18 | CASSPQGDEQYF | TGTGCCAGCTCACCACAGGGGGACGAGCAGTACTTC
NA | NA | TRBJ1-1 | TRBV6-5 | CAASRSDTEAFF | TGTGCCGCAAGTAGATCGGACACTGAAGCTTTCTTT
NA | NA | TRBJ1-2 | TRBV9 | CASSVEGIRGGYTF | TGTGCCAGCAGCGTAGAAGGGATCCGGGGGGGTTACACCTTC
NA | NA | TRBJ1-1 | TRBV4-3 | CASSQERSQRWLASEAFF | TGCGCCAGCAGCCAAGAGAGGAGTCAGAGATGGTTAGCGTCTGAAGCTTTCTTT
NA | few | TRBJ2-3 | TRBV11-2 | CASSFKGQGQDTQYF | TGTGCCAGCAGCTTTAAGGGGCAGGGGCAAGATACGCAGTATTTT
TRBD1 | NA | TRBJ1-2 | TRBV4-2 | CASSPSSGQAYGYTF | TGTGCCAGCAGCCCCTCTTCGGGACAGGCTTATGGCTACACCTTC
TRBD2 | NA | TRBJ2-1 | TRBV19 | CASSSGGASYNEQFF | TGTGCCAGTAGCAGCGGGGGGGCCTCCTACAATGAGCAGTTCTTC
NA | NA | TRBJ2-7 | TRBV7-2 | CASSQVGGAYEQYF | TGTGCCAGCAGCCAAGTAGGCGGAGCCTACGAGCAGTACTTC
NA | NA | TRBJ2-3 | TRBV7-7 | CASSLGLSGDTQYF | TGTGCTAGCAGCTTGGGACTTTCTGGGGATACGCAGTATTTT
NA | NA | TRBJ1-1 | TRBV4-3 | CASSQDRGVTGPTEAFF | TGCGCCAGCAGCCAAGACCGGGGTGTAACAGGGCCGACTGAAGCTTTCTTT
NA | NA | TRBJ1-2 | TRBV29-1 | CSVPGTITGYTF | TGCAGCGTCCCAGGGACAATTACTGGCTACACCTTC
NA | NA | TRBJ1-1 | TRBV30 | CAWDLGETAFF | TGTGCCTGGGACCTCGGGGAGACGGCTTTCTTT
TRBD1 | NA | TRBJ2-2 | TRBV4-3 | CASSQGQGHTGELFF | TGCGCCAGCAGCCAGGGACAGGGGCACACCGGGGAGCTGTTTTTT
NA | NA | TRBJ2-7 | TRBV7-9 | CASSLATYEQYF | TGTGCCAGCAGCTTAGCAACCTACGAACAGTACTTC
NA | NA | TRBJ2-5 | TRBV29-1 | CSRRWRKNQETQYF | TGCAGCCGACGGTGGAGAAAAAACCAAGAGACCCAGTACTTC
TRBD1 | NA | TRBJ2-1 | TRBV6-1 | CASSRTGVGEQFF | TGTGCCAGCAGCAGAACAGGGGTTGGCGAGCAGTTCTTC
TRBD1 | NA | TRBJ1-2 | TRBV2 | CASSPGQGRGHYGYTF | TGTGCCAGCAGCCCCGGACAGGGTAGGGGGCACTATGGCTACACCTTC
TRBD1 | NA | TRBJ2-3 | TRBV10-3 | CASQTGISTDTQYF | TGTGCCAGCCAGACAGGGATCTCCACAGATACGCAGTATTTT
NA | NA | TRBJ1-1 | TRBV7-2 | CASSKQVNTEAFF | TGTGCCAGCAGCAAACAGGTGAACACTGAAGCTTTCTTT
NA | NA | TRBJ2-1 | TRBV28 | CASSYPKREYNEQFF | TGTGCCAGCAGTTACCCGAAGAGAGAGTACAATGAGCAGTTCTTC
TRBD1 | NA | TRBJ1-1 | TRBV29-1 | CSALGQGNTEAFF | TGCAGCGCCCTGGGACAGGGGAACACTGAAGCTTTCTTT
NA | once | TRBJ2-1 | TRBV5-1 | CASSRPSFSAYNEQFF | TGCGCCAGCAGCAGACCTAGCTTTAGTGCCTACAATGAGCAGTTCTTC
NA | NA | TRBJ2-2 | TRBV10-3 | CAITADSAGELFF | TGTGCCATCACGGCAGACTCGGCCGGGGAGCTGTTTTTT
NA | NA | TRBJ1-2 | TRBV4-1 | CASSQDSGLNYGYTF | TGCGCCAGCAGCCAAGATAGCGGGCTCAACTATGGCTACACCTTC
TRBD1 | NA | TRBJ2-5 | TRBV7-9 | CASRPTGSPRETQYF | TGTGCCAGCAGGCCGACAGGGTCGCCGCGGGAGACCCAGTACTTC
TRBD2 | few | TRBJ2-7 | TRBV28 | CASSSPASGAYEQYF | TGTGCCAGCAGTTCCCCGGCTAGCGGCGCCTACGAGCAGTACTTC
TRBD1 | NA | TRBJ1-6 | TRBV7-9 | CASSLGDSLDNSPLHF | TGTGCCAGCAGCTTAGGGGACAGTCTAGATAATTCACCCCTCCACTTT
NA | once | TRBJ2-7 | TRBV28 | CASSFFGNEQYF | TGTGCCAGCAGTTTTTTCGGGAACGAGCAGTACTTC
TRBD1 | NA | TRBJ2-5 | TRBV7-7 | CASSRQGHYQETQYF | TGTGCTAGCAGCCGACAGGGACACTACCAAGAGACCCAGTACTTC
NA | NA | TRBJ1-2 | TRBV4-1 | CASSQPENYGYTF | TGCGCCAGCAGCCAACCGGAGAACTATGGCTACACCTTC